This is a list of T cell receptor beta chains from one sample in a study of T cells in Graves' hyperthyroidism and ophthalmopathy. Via MiXCR, TCRdb re-called the multiplex PCR reads, giving one row per CDR3 protein. The table includes roughly 100,000 distinct CDR3 sequences, about 45% detected once. Input material: blood. The source of these receptors is a man aged 35 to 55 with Graves' hyperthyroidism. The CDR3 runs from the conserved cysteine through the conserved F or W. D genes are given only for firm matches. Part of the rows lack a size; the others show once, few, many or a class for expanded clones.

CDR3aa	CDR3nt	v_gene	j_gene	abundance	d_gene
CSTKTGNYGYTF	TGCAGCACCAAGACCGGGAACTATGGCTACACCTTC	TRBV29-1	TRBJ1-2	-	-
CAKTSGNTGELFF	TGTGCCAAGACTAGCGGGAACACCGGGGAGCTGTTTTTT	TRBV2	TRBJ2-2	many	TRBD2
CSARDGLAASETQYF	TGCAGTGCTAGAGATGGGCTAGCGGCCTCAGAGACCCAGTACTTC	TRBV20-1	TRBJ2-5	many	TRBD2
CAISPGQGNTEAFF	TGTGCCATCAGTCCGGGACAGGGAAACACTGAAGCTTTCTTT	TRBV10-3	TRBJ1-1	-	TRBD1
CASSIGRGMNTEAFF	TGTGCCAGCAGTATTGGGAGGGGAATGAACACTGAAGCTTTCTTT	TRBV12-3/TRBV12-4	TRBJ1-1	many	-
CASSESDAPGQYF	TGTGCCAGCAGTGAATCGGACGCCCCGGGGCAGTACTTC	TRBV2	TRBJ2-7	many	-
CSVQGIYEQYF	TGCAGTGTTCAGGGTATCTACGAGCAGTACTTC	TRBV29-1	TRBJ2-7	-	-
CSLRGQGAEQFF	TGCAGTCTGCGGGGACAGGGGGCAGAGCAGTTCTTC	TRBV20-1	TRBJ2-1	-	TRBD1
CASSPEVTKNSPLHF	TGTGCCAGCAGCCCGGAGGTCACAAAGAATTCACCCCTCCACTTT	TRBV14	TRBJ1-6	-	-
CASSVGAGSNEKLFF	TGTGCCAGCAGCGTAGGGGCCGGGAGTAATGAAAAACTGTTTTTT	TRBV9	TRBJ1-4	many	-
CASSPSLAGYTDTQYF	TGTGCCAGCTCACCAAGCCTAGCGGGATACACAGATACGCAGTATTTT	TRBV18	TRBJ2-3	-	TRBD2
CANSTFGGLNTEAFF	TGTGCCAACAGCACTTTTGGGGGCTTGAACACTGAAGCTTTCTTT	TRBV5-5	TRBJ1-1	few	-
CASSRTGTGGYTF	TGTGCCAGCAGTAGAACCGGGACAGGGGGCTACACCTTC	TRBV6-5	TRBJ1-2	many	TRBD1
CASSPRDRVSYNEQFF	TGTGCCAGCAGCCCCCGGGACAGGGTTTCCTACAATGAGCAGTTCTTC	TRBV7-2	TRBJ2-1	many	TRBD1
CASSLEGASGNTF	TGCGCCAGCAGCTTGGAGGGGGCTTCTGGAAACACCTTC	TRBV5-1	TRBJ1-2	-	TRBD1
CSAQPGRAYNEQFF	TGCAGTGCTCAACCGGGACGGGCATACAATGAGCAGTTCTTC	TRBV20-1	TRBJ2-1	many	-
CASSFRANTEAFF	TGCGCCAGCAGCTTTAGGGCTAACACTGAAGCTTTCTTT	TRBV5-1	TRBJ1-1	many	-
CASSSTNWVGEQFF	TGTGCCAGCAGCTCTACAAACTGGGTGGGTGAGCAGTTCTTC	TRBV11-2	TRBJ2-1	many	-
CASSVDRVGYGYTF	TGTGCCAGCAGTGTAGACAGGGTGGGCTATGGCTACACCTTC	TRBV2	TRBJ1-2	-	TRBD1
CATSRDGGGGYTF	TGTGCCACCAGCAGAGATGGAGGAGGTGGCTACACCTTC	TRBV15	TRBJ1-2	once	-
CASSLGTGLSGANVLTF	TGTGCCAGCAGCTTGGGGACAGGGCTTTCTGGGGCCAACGTCCTGACTTTC	TRBV7-9	TRBJ2-6	many	TRBD1
CASSPGQKNEKLFF	TGCGCCAGCAGCCCGGGACAGAAAAATGAAAAACTGTTTTTT	TRBV4-1	TRBJ1-4	-	TRBD1
CASSESGWPQHF	TGTGCCAGCAGTGAATCGGGTTGGCCCCAGCATTTT	TRBV2	TRBJ1-5	medium-sized	-
CASSLVSSAVTEAFF	TGTGCCAGCAGCTTAGTTAGCAGCGCGGTCACTGAAGCTTTCTTT	TRBV7-8	TRBJ1-1	many	-
CASSLRLTDTQYF	TGTGCCAGCAGCCTCCGCCTTACAGATACGCAGTATTTT	TRBV14	TRBJ2-3	many	-
CAISARNDATSDGYTF	TGTGCCATCAGTGCTAGGAACGATGCCACCTCCGATGGCTACACCTTC	TRBV10-3	TRBJ1-2	-	-
CASSLAGGVSNEQFF	TGTGCCAGCAGCTTAGCTGGGGGTGTGTCCAATGAGCAGTTCTTC	TRBV7-9	TRBJ2-1	many	-
CASSRTGNTGELFF	TGCGCCAGCAGCCGGACGGGGAACACCGGGGAGCTGTTTTTT	TRBV5-1	TRBJ2-2	many	-
CAAGGLAGVNEQFF	TGTGCCGCTGGGGGACTAGCGGGAGTCAATGAGCAGTTCTTC	TRBV24-1	TRBJ2-1	-	TRBD2
CASSLGTVADYGYTF	TGTGCCAGCAGCTTAGGGACGGTTGCTGACTATGGCTACACCTTC	TRBV7-8	TRBJ1-2	-	-
CASSLRDGNPGYTF	TGTGCCAGCAGCCTCCGGGACGGGAATCCGGGCTACACCTTC	TRBV7-2	TRBJ1-2	-	-
CSAVTGSPTEAFF	TGCAGTGCGGTTACAGGATCCCCTACTGAAGCTTTCTTT	TRBV20-1	TRBJ1-1	-	-